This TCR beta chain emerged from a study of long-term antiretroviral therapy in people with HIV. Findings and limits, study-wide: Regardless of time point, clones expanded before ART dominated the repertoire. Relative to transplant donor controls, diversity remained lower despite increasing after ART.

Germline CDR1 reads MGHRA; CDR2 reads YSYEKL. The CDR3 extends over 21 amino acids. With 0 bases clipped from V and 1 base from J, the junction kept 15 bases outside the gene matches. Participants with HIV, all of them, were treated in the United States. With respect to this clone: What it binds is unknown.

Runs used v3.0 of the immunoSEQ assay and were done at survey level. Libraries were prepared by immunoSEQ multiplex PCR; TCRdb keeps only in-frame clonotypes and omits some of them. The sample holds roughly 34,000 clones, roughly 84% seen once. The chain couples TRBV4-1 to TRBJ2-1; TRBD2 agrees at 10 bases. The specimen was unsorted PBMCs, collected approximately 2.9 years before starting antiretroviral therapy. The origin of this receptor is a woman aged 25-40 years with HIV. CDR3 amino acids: CASSQETFPRAGGDSYNEQFF. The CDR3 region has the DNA TGCGCCAGCAGCCAAGAGACCTTCCCACGAGCGGGGGGGGATTCCTACAATGAGCAGTTCTTC.